This T cell receptor (beta chain) is from a study of blood T cell repertoires in COVID-19. The CDR3 totals 16 residues. Trimming at V came to 3 bases and at J to 1 base, leaving 7 bases not matched to a gene. Per the germline V gene, CDR1 is MNHEY and CDR2 is SMNVEV (reference sequence). Clones were sequenced by immunoSEQ multiplex PCR, and TCRdb holds only the in-frame ones, with some missing. The sample yields 250,000 to 300,000 clones, 88% seen once. The chain recombines TRBV27 with TRBJ2-3; the match to TRBD2 covers 7 bases. The origin of this receptor is a woman aged 30 to 39 who had recovered from COVID-19. The specimen sequenced was peripheral blood. The CDR3 nucleotides are TGTGCCAGCAGTTTCATACGGGCGGGGGGCACAGATACGCAGTATTTT. This encodes CASSFIRAGGTDTQYF.